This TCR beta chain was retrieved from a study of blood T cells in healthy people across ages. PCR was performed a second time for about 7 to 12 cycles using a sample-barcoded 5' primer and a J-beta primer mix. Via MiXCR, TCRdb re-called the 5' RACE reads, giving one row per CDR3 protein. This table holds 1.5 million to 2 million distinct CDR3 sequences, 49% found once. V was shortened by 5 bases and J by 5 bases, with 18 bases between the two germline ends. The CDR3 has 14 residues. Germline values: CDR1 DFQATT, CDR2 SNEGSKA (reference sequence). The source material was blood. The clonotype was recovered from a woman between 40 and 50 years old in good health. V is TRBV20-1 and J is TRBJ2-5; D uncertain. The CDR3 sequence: CSASPGGLRETQYF. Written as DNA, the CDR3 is TGCAGTGCTTCCCCCGGCGGCCTTCGGGAGACCCAGTACTTC.